Given below is one T cell receptor beta chain in context. Antigen specificity is unknown. This specimen comes from a study of cytomegalovirus exposure and HLA in healthy donors. Findings of the study overall: Cytomegalovirus status, reportedly, was diagnosed with high specificity and sensitivity by the classifier. A later analysis appeared to link common viral pathogens to several of the most significant clusters.

The V segment lost 7 bases and the J segment 1 base; nucleotides outside the gene matches: 7. The CDR3 is 15 amino acids. CDR1 and CDR2 from the germline V gene are MNHEY and SVGAGI. The PCR made use of 60 Vbeta and 13 Jbeta primers. Data came from immunoSEQ multiplex PCR; TCRdb stores just in-frame clones and leaves some out. The sample has some 48,000 clones. The TCR originated in a woman aged 40 to 50 in good health and CMV-seronegative. This chain joins TRBV6-5 and TRBJ1-3, with 7 bases that match TRBD1. Sequenced material: PBMCs. The CDR3 DNA reads as TGTGCCAGCAATTCCGGGACAGTTTCTGGAAACACCATATATTTT. It encodes CASNSGTVSGNTIYF.